Following are 5 T cell receptor beta chains from one sample sequenced in a study of T cell repertoires in cytomegalovirus infection (dated by TCRdb to 2018 to 2020). The antigens for these receptors are not known. TCRdb records Illumina HiSeq 1500 as the sequencer. In-frame beta chains were kept once TCRdb had trimmed the public reads at Q25 with fastp and called clones with MiXCR. Each CDR3 protein appears once, grouped with its most common genes and DNA. The sample table records roughly 220,000 distinct CDR3 sequences; roughly two fifths of these occur just once. Over 45% of the sample comes from the top ten. The treatment or condition label of this sample denotes: in vitro stimulation with specific CMV peptide epitopes to enrich CMV-specific T cells. The sample was CD8+ T cells from cultured PBMCs, taken from culture after CMV antigen stimulation. The receptors originated from a human donor in good health (CMV status not recorded). Some clones in this sample may be carry-over from other donors' samples.

This chain connects TRBV12-3 or TRBV12-4 to TRBJ1-2, with D unclear. Between the trimmed V and J ends, which lost 6 bases and 1 base, there was a span of 6 bases. The CDR3 sequence is 12 residues long. CDR3 amino acids: CASSPFNYGYTF. The DNA of the CDR3 is TGTGCCAGCAGCCCTTTTAACTATGGCTACACCTTC.

The sample holds a few counts of this clonotype. The chain employs TRBV5-1 and TRBJ2-3; D might be TRBD2 (5 bases). The CDR3 runs 17 residues. V lost 0 bases and J 2 bases, leaving 16 bases between the germline ends. Germline V gives CDR1 SGHRS, CDR2 YFSETQ. Written as DNA, the CDR3 is TGCGCCAGCAGCTTGGGGATCCGGGATATGATCACAGATACGCAGTATTTT. This gives the protein CASSLGIRDMITDTQYF.

The CDR3: CASSQGVREATMNTEAFF. CDR3 DNA: TGCGCCAGCAGCCAAGGGGTCCGGGAGGCGACCATGAACACTGAAGCTTTCTTT. The chain links TRBV4-1 to TRBJ1-1; D not certain. Germline-derived CDR1 and CDR2 are MGHRA and YSYEKL. This CDR3 has 18 residues. Trimming took 1 base from V and 0 from J, leaving 18 bases between them.

This clonotype occurred many times. The J gene is TRBJ2-3, the V gene TRBV4-1; 9 nucleotides align to TRBD2. The ends lost 4 bases at V and 0 bases at J; junction bases unmatched: 8. The CDR3 runs 17 residues. The germline CDR1 and CDR2 sequences are MGHRA and YSYEKL. CDR3 in amino acids: CASSLLGTSPSTDTQYF. CDR3 in DNA: TGCGCCAGCAGCCTCCTAGGGACTAGCCCCAGCACAGATACGCAGTATTTT.

J is TRBJ2-7 and V is TRBV7-2; TRBD2 might be the D (7 bases). The CDR3 consists of 16 residues. Deletions cut 6 bases from V and 4 bases from J, with 22 bases between. From germline, CDR1 is SGHTA and CDR2 FQGNSA. CDR3 nucleotide sequence: TGTGCCAGCAGTCCTGAGGGGGGGGCGGCTCTATACGAGCAGTACTTC. It encodes CASSPEGGAALYEQYF.